One TCR beta chain is described in this entry. The target antigen is unknown. Sequencing was performed with immunoSEQ multiplex PCR; in TCRdb, only in-frame clones are kept and a portion is missing. The sample shows 2.3 million or so clones, approximately 93% of them seen only once. The data were taken from a study of shared clonotypes between healthy human individuals. Study outcomes and limitations: With a few donors compared, about 5.2% of naive CD4 clonotypes were shared. Apart from blood, nothing was sampled; tissue repertoires likely differ. Memory subsets generally showed smaller estimated richness than naive subsets did.

The V and J ends lost 3 bases and 3 bases, in that order; junction bases with no gene match: 7. Germline V gene sequence: CDR1 SGHNT, CDR2 YENEEA. The CDR3 contains 16 residues. Investigators divided CD4+ cells into CD45RA+ naive and CD45RA-negative memory subsets. The source is a man aged 18 to 29 in good health. Some clones in this sample may be carry-over from other donors' samples. The sample comprised naive CD4+ T cells from PBMCs. Subset meaning: CD45RA+ positively selected. The chain employs TRBV11-3 and TRBJ2-3; 9 positions match TRBD2. CDR3 DNA sequence: TGTGCCAGCAGCTTGGGGCTAGCGGGGATTACAGATACGCAGTATTTT. Translating it yields CASSLGLAGITDTQYF.